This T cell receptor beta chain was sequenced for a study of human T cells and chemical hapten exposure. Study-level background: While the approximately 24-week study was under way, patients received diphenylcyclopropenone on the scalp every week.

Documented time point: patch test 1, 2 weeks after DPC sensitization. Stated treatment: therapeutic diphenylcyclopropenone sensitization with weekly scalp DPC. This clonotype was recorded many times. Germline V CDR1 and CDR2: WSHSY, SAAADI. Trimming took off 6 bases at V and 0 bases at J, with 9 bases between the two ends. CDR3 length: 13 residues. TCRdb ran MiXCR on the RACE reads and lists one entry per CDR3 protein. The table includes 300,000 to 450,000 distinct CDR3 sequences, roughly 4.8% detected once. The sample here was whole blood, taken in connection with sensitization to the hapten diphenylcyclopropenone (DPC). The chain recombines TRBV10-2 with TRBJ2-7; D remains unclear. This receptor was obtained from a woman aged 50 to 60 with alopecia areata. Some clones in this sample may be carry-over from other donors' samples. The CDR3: CASSAYGSYEQYF. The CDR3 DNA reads TGCGCCAGCAGCGCCTACGGCTCCTACGAGCAGTACTTC.